This entry lists 18 T cell receptor beta chains sequenced from one sample in a study of cytomegalovirus exposure and HLA in healthy donors. The PCR contained 60 Vbeta and 13 Jbeta primers. TCRdb's table, derived via immunoSEQ multiplex PCR, lists solely in-frame clones and lacks some. Among 120,000 or so clones listed, about 80% were seen once. The sample consisted of PBMCs. The receptors stem from a woman aged 45 to 65 in good health and CMV-seropositive.

This chain uses TRBV19 with TRBJ2-7, with D possibly being TRBD2 (5 bases). Germline V gene lookup returns CDR1 LNHDA and CDR2 SQIVND (reference sequence). This CDR3 spans 15 amino acids. The V gene lost 6 bases and the J gene lost 2 bases, with 17 bases spanning the gap. The CDR3 region is CASSKDRTVAYEQYF. The CDR3, as DNA: TGTGCCAGTAGCAAAGATAGGACTGTCGCCTACGAGCAGTACTTC.

V usage is TRBV5-1 and J usage is TRBJ1-6, with 8 bases lining up with TRBD1. The CDR3 sequence is 16 residues long. Germline CDR1 is SGHRS and CDR2 is YFSETQ. Losses at the gene ends were 1 base for V and 10 bases for J; bases not matched to a gene: 10. The CDR3 bases are TGCGCCAGCAGCTTGTCCGGGACAGGCTGGTGGTCACCCCTCCACTTT. Its protein product is CASSLSGTGWWSPLHF.

J is TRBJ1-1 and V is TRBV7-8; the D gene is possibly TRBD1 (6 bases). Trimming cost V 4 bases and J 5 bases, with 17 bases left between them. The CDR3 length is 15 residues. CDR1 is SGHVS, CDR2 FQNEAQ, per germline. CDR3 sequence (DNA): TGTGCCAGCAGCTCTCCCGGGGGGGCTTGGACTGAAGCTTTCTTT. It is translated as CASSSPGGAWTEAFF.

The chain recombines TRBV11-1 with TRBJ2-2, with 9 bases fitting TRBD1. This CDR3 contains 16 residues. Losses at the gene ends were 2 bases for V and 4 bases for J; bases not matched to a gene: 5. Germline V gene data show CDR1 as SGHAT and CDR2 as FQDESV (reference sequence). This CDR3 is CASSLTGTGITGELFF. The CDR3 DNA sequence: TGTGCCAGCAGCTTAACCGGGACAGGGATCACCGGGGAGCTGTTTTTT.

This clone was seen only a few times. The V call is TRBV6-1, the J call TRBJ2-7; 9 bases match TRBD2. CDR1 and CDR2 (germline): MNHNS, SASEGT. The CDR3 is made up of 15 amino acids. With V trimmed by 5 bases and J by 0 bases, 5 bases remained unmatched. Here the CDR3 reads CASSTSGRASYEQYF. As DNA, the CDR3 is TGTGCCAGCAGTACTAGCGGGCGCGCCTCCTACGAGCAGTACTTC.

V gene TRBV6-5 combines with J gene TRBJ2-5; D uncertain. The closer fit of TRBJ2-7 to the DNA end suggests the J call may be wrong. CDR1 MNHEY and CDR2 SVGAGI come from the germline V gene. This CDR3 spans 11 amino acids. CDR3 nucleotide sequence: TGTGCCAGCAGAACAAACTACGAGCAGTACTTC. It encodes CASRTNYEQYF.

This clone has only one observation. The genes are TRBV10-3 and TRBJ2-7; 9 bases are a match to TRBD1. In germline, CDR1 is ENHRY, CDR2 SYGVKD. The J segment lost 4 bases and the V segment lost 9 bases, leaving 7 bases of the junction unmatched. The CDR3 sequence is 13 residues long. The CDR3 loop reads CAIGTGPGYEQYF. The CDR3 region has the DNA TGTGCCATAGGGACAGGGCCTGGATACGAGCAGTACTTC.

The CDR3 DNA follows: TGTGCCTGGAGTGTAGGGGGACAGGAAACTTTTAACTATGGCTACACCTTC. Translated: CAWSVGGQETFNYGYTF. The chain recombines TRBV30 with TRBJ1-2; the match to TRBD1 covers 8 bases. The CDR3 runs 17 residues. Germline loops: CDR1 GTSNPN, CDR2 SVGIG (reference sequence). Losses at the gene ends were 0 bases for V and 1 base for J; bases not matched to a gene: 10. The whole variable domain, filled in from reference TRBV30 and TRBJ1-2, reads SQTIHQWPATLVQPVGSPLSLECTVEGTSNPNLYWYRQAAGRGLQLLFYSVGIGQISSEVPQNLSASRPQDRQFILSSKKLLLSDSGFYLCAWSVGGQETFNYGYTFGSGTRLTVV.

CDR3 in DNA: TGTGCCAGCAGCGTAGCCCTACAGGCCGGGGCCAACGTCCTGACTTTC. Translated: CASSVALQAGANVLTF. This chain links TRBV9 with TRBJ2-6, with D perhaps TRBD1 (5 bases). Trimming took off 0 bases at V and 4 bases at J, with 11 bases between the two ends. Germline values: CDR1 SGDLS, CDR2 YYNGEE. This CDR3 comprises 16 residues.

The CDR3 region is CASSLAERGGYEQYF. The CDR3 DNA sequence: TGCGCCAGCAGCTTGGCCGAGAGGGGGGGGTACGAGCAGTACTTC. The V and J genes are TRBV5-1 and TRBJ2-5, with a tentative D call TRBD2 (7 bases). Gene TRBJ2-7 matches the end of the DNA better, so the J call may be wrong. Germline CDR1 and CDR2: SGHRS and YFSETQ. There are 15 residues in the CDR3.

The chain uses TRBV12-5 and TRBJ2-1; 8 nucleotides line up with TRBD2. The CDR3 has 14 residues. Per the germline V gene, CDR1 is LGHNT and CDR2 is FRNRAP. V dropped 6 bases and J dropped 9; count of bases not matched to a gene: 10. In DNA form, the CDR3 reads TGTGCTAGTGGGGACGGGGGGGCTGGGGGTGAGCAGTTCTTC. Residues: CASGDGGAGGEQFF.

The chain uses TRBV5-1 and TRBJ2-5; 8 nucleotides align to TRBD1. CDR1 is SGHRS, CDR2 YFSETQ, per germline. This CDR3 is built from 15 residues. J was trimmed by 1 base and V by 4 bases; bases with no gene match: 6. This chain's CDR3 is CASSRQGQGQETQYF. CDR3 DNA: TGCGCCAGCAGCCGACAGGGGCAGGGCCAAGAGACCCAGTACTTC. The whole variable domain, remainder taken from reference TRBV5-1 and TRBJ2-5, is KAGVTQTPRYLIKTRGQQVTLSCSPISGHRSVSWYQQTPGQGLQFLFEYFSETQRNKGNFPGRFSGRQFSNSRSEMNVSTLELGDSALYLCASSRQGQGQETQYFGPGTRLLVL.

The rearrangement links TRBV7-3 to TRBJ1-1, with TRBD1 matching over 7 bases. The CDR3 spans 15 residues. Losses at the gene ends were 5 bases for V and 0 bases for J; bases not matched to a gene: 6. Germline V lookup: CDR1 SGHTA, CDR2 FQGTGA. This CDR3 is CASSAQGRLNTEAFF. Written as DNA, the CDR3 is TGTGCCAGCAGCGCACAGGGGCGCCTGAACACTGAAGCTTTCTTT.

This clone occurred a few times. The gene calls are TRBV7-2 and TRBJ2-7; TRBD2 matches at 7 bases. Germline CDR1 SGHTA, CDR2 FQGNSA. The V and J ends lost 3 bases and 0 bases, in that order; junction bases with no gene match: 5. CDR3 size: 15 residues. CDR3: CASSLGGGASYEQYF. The CDR3, as DNA: TGTGCCAGCAGCTTGGGGGGAGGGGCCTCCTACGAGCAGTACTTC.

The genes are TRBV27 and TRBJ1-2; 9 nucleotides line up with TRBD1. CDR1 is MNHEY and CDR2 is SMNVEV in the germline V gene (reference sequence). The CDR3 is made up of 14 amino acids. Trimming cost V 5 bases and J 8 bases; bases outside gene matches: 9. Here the CDR3 reads CASSLLGTGQGYTF. As DNA, the CDR3 is TGTGCCAGCAGTCTCCTAGGGACAGGGCAGGGCTACACCTTC.

V gene TRBV7-3 combines with J gene TRBJ2-2; D not resolved. Between the trimmed V and J ends, which lost 4 bases and 5 bases, there was a span of 8 bases. The CDR3 is 13 amino acids. Germline assignment: CDR1 SGHTA and CDR2 FQGTGA. CDR3: CASSSPGTGELFF. The CDR3 coding sequence is TGTGCCAGCAGCTCCCCAGGTACCGGGGAGCTGTTTTTT.

This chain links TRBV11-2 with TRBJ2-7; D might be TRBD2 (5 bases). Trimming pared 4 bases from V and 0 bases from J, leaving 10 bases between. The CDR3 is 14 amino acids. Germline V gene sequence: CDR1 SGHAT, CDR2 FQNNGV. CDR3 nucleotide sequence: TGTGCCAGCAGCTCCCGACGGGACTCCTACGAGCAGTACTTC. Translation gives CASSSRRDSYEQYF.

The V gene is TRBV18, the J gene TRBJ2-5, with 9 bases aligning to TRBD2. Germline V gene sequence: CDR1 KGHSH, CDR2 LQKENI. With 4 bases clipped from V and 4 bases from J, the junction kept 7 bases outside the gene matches. The CDR3 contains 15 residues. The CDR3 DNA sequence: TGTGCCAGCTCACTAACTCCTAGCGGGATAGAGACCCAGTACTTC. Its translation: CASSLTPSGIETQYF.